This TCR beta chain was captured in a study of blood T cell repertoires in COVID-19. Source study methods: Estimation of nucleated cell counts relied on the amplification of reference gene primers. Clones were read by immunoSEQ multiplex PCR, and TCRdb kept only the in-frame ones, dropping some. That table gives V, J and clone size, and the DNA gave D and trimming. The repertoire holds fewer than 350,000 clones, with roughly 90% as singletons. V was trimmed by 5 bases and J by 0 bases, leaving 8 bases between them. Looked up from germline, CDR1 is MGHDK and CDR2 is SYGVNS. CDR3 size: 15 residues. This chain links TRBV25-1 with TRBJ2-6; the D gene is possibly TRBD2 (6 bases). Material: peripheral blood. The receptor's source is a woman aged 25-40 years with COVID-19, enrolled during active disease. CDR3 sequence reads: CASSPGSSGANVLTF. The CDR3 coding sequence is TGTGCCAGCAGTCCCGGGAGCTCTGGGGCCAACGTCCTGACTTTC.